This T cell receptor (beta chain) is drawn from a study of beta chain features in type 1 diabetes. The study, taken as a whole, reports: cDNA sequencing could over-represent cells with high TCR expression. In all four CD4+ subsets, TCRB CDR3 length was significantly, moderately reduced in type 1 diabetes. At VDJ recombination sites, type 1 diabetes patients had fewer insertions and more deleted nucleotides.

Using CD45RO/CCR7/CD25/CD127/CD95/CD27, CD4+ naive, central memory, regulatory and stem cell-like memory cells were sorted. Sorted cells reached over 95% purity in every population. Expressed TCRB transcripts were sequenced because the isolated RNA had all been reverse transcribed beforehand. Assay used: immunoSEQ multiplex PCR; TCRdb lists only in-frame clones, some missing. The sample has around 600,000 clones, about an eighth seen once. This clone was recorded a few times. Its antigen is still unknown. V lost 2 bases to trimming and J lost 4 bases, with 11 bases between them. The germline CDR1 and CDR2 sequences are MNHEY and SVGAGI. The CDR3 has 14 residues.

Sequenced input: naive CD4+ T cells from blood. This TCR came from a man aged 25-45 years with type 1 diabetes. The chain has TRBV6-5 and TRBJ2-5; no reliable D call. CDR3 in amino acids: CASSYPKKGETQYF. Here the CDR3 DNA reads TGTGCCAGCAGTTACCCTAAGAAGGGAGAGACCCAGTACTTC.